This TCR beta chain was captured by sequencing in a study of shared clonotypes between healthy human individuals. Assay used: immunoSEQ multiplex PCR; TCRdb lists only in-frame clones, some missing. The sample includes approximately 740,000 clones, approximately 79% of them seen just once. This clone was seen a handful of times. The antigen is not known. General study findings and limits: A few donors showed sharing of around 5% of naive CD4 clonotypes.

The sequence derives from a woman in her twenties or thirties in good health. Input material: memory CD4+ T cells sorted from blood. The subset here: CD45RA-negative fraction.

DNA of the CDR3: TGTGCCAGCTCACCCCCGACGAGGGGGCTCAACAATGAGCAGTTCTTC. This codes for CASSPPTRGLNNEQFF. The rearrangement joins TRBV18 to TRBJ2-1; 7 nucleotides match TRBD1. Per germline, CDR1 KGHSH and CDR2 LQKENI. The V segment lost 3 bases and the J segment 5 bases; nucleotides outside the gene matches: 10. The CDR3 contains 16 residues. Complete variable domain (other parts from reference TRBV18 and TRBJ2-1): NAGVMQNPRHLVRRRGQEARLRCSPMKGHSHVYWYRQLPEEGLKFMVYLQKENIIDESGMPKERFSAEFPKEGPSILRIQQVVRGDSAAYFCASSPPTRGLNNEQFFGPGTRLTVL.